This T cell receptor beta chain derives from a study of cytomegalovirus exposure and HLA in healthy donors. The CDR3 runs 14 residues. The germline CDR1 and CDR2 sequences are SGHNT and YYREEE (reference sequence). The V gene end was trimmed by 1 base and the J gene end by 2 bases; junction bases not matched to a gene: 1. Turning to this clone: Antigen specificity is unknown.

General study points: Listed as cytomegalovirus-associated were 164 TCR beta chains.

Use of 60 Vbeta and 13 Jbeta primers characterized the PCR. In the original workflow: Unique TCR beta chains numbered approximately 80 million in a later analysis, with 10 million to 14 million shared. Profiling relied on immunoSEQ multiplex PCR, and the TCRdb table lists in-frame clones only, not all of them. The V and J calls and the clone size are those of that table, but D and trimming were determined from the DNA. The sample's table shows roughly 190,000 clones. The origin of this receptor is a young woman in good health and CMV-seropositive. The chain uses TRBV5-4 and TRBJ2-5; 8 nucleotides agree with TRBD2. The sequencing sample was made of PBMCs. The CDR3 region is CASSLRGGQETQYF. Here the CDR3 DNA reads TGTGCCAGCAGCTTGCGGGGGGGACAAGAGACCCAGTACTTC.